A single sample gave rise to the 8 T cell receptor beta chains below, sequenced in a study of blood T cells in healthy people across ages. Then a second PCR, running roughly 7 to 11 cycles, was carried out with a sample-barcoded 5' primer and a J-beta primer mix. TCRdb called the 5' RACE reads again in MiXCR, with one record for every CDR3 protein. The data contain approximately 670,000 distinct CDR3 sequences, 40% to 50% of them singletons. The sequencing input was blood. These receptors were taken from a man older than 75 in good health.

This clonotype was seen repeatedly, ten times or more. The CDR3 DNA reads as TGTGCCAGCAGTTTAGAACAGGGAGGAGGCTACACCTTC. It yields the protein CASSLEQGGGYTF. The chain links TRBV27 to TRBJ1-2, with D maybe TRBD1 (6 bases). Trimming pared 2 bases from V and 8 bases from J, leaving 12 bases between. This CDR3 comprises 13 residues. Germline assignment: CDR1 MNHEY and CDR2 SMNVEV (reference sequence).

This chain joins TRBV13 and TRBJ2-7, with D tentatively TRBD2 (6 bases). Trimming pared 6 bases from V and 1 base from J, leaving 13 bases between. Per germline, CDR1 PRHDT and CDR2 FYEKMQ (reference sequence). The CDR3 consists of 14 residues. Here the CDR3 reads CASRPGRESYEQYF. The CDR3 bases are TGTGCCAGCAGACCAGGACGGGAGTCCTACGAGCAGTACTTC.

This clonotype has only a few counts. This chain uses TRBV7-8 with TRBJ2-7, with D uncertain. From germline, CDR1 is SGHVS and CDR2 FQNEAQ. V lost 1 base and J lost 0, with 7 bases in between. CDR3 size: 14 residues. The CDR3 nucleotides are TGTGCCAGCAGCTTAGGCCCCGGCTCCTACGAGCAGTACTTC. It encodes CASSLGPGSYEQYF.

J is TRBJ2-5 and V is TRBV10-3, with TRBD1 as a possible D gene (6 bases). Between the trimmed V and J ends, which lost 8 bases and 1 base, there was a span of 14 bases. This CDR3 is built from 14 residues. The germline V gene encodes CDR1 ENHRY and CDR2 SYGVKD. The CDR3 spells CAIPQGPFQETQYF. CDR3 bases: TGTGCCATCCCACAGGGACCTTTCCAAGAGACCCAGTACTTC.

This clonotype was observed many times. V is TRBV25-1 and J is TRBJ2-7; the D call may be TRBD1 or TRBD2 (5 bases each). CDR3 length equals 12 residues. CDR1 and CDR2 from the germline V gene are MGHDK and SYGVNS. V was pared by 8 bases and J by 5 bases, with 13 bases between. This CDR3 reads CASASGTHEQYF. CDR3 bases: TGTGCCAGCGCCTCCGGGACCCACGAGCAGTACTTC.

This clonotype occurred many times. Here the CDR3 DNA reads TGCAGTGCGCAGGAGGTGCAGGGTCAAGAGACCCAGTACTTC. Translation: CSAQEVQGQETQYF. The chain uses TRBV20-1 and TRBJ2-5; D may be TRBD1 or TRBD2 (5 bases each). CDR3 size: 14 residues. CDR1 and CDR2 (germline): DFQATT, SNEGSKA (reference sequence). V gave up 6 bases and J gave up 2 bases, with 16 bases separating them.

The chain carries TRBV7-3 and TRBJ2-1, with D possibly being TRBD2 (5 bases). Germline V gene sequence: CDR1 SGHTA, CDR2 FQGTGA. Trimming took 5 bases from V and 6 from J, leaving 17 bases between them. The CDR3 totals 15 residues. CDR3 bases: TGTGCCAGCAGCCTAGTACGGGGTCCGGGCAATGAGCAGTTCTTC. It yields the protein CASSLVRGPGNEQFF. Full variable domain (rest looked up from reference TRBV7-3 and TRBJ2-1): GAGVSQTPSNKVTEKGKYVELRCDPISGHTALYWYRQSLGQGPEFLIYFQGTGAADDSGLPNDRFFAVRPEGSVSTLKIQRTERGDSAVYLCASSLVRGPGNEQFFGPGTRLTVL.

This clonotype was observed a few times. This chain connects TRBV4-1 to TRBJ2-5, with D possibly being TRBD1 or TRBD2 (5 bases each). Germline assignment: CDR1 MGHRA and CDR2 YSYEKL. CDR3 size: 16 residues. Trimming took off 0 bases at V and 4 bases at J, with 15 bases between the two ends. CDR3: CASSQEPGSLGETQYF. The CDR3 DNA reads as TGCGCCAGCAGCCAAGAGCCAGGGAGTTTGGGAGAGACCCAGTACTTC.